This TCR beta chain was sequenced in a study of blood T cell repertoires in COVID-19. Across the whole study: The samples span acute and convalescent COVID-19 from the United States, Italy and Spain. In each case, the material was cDNA or gDNA derived from T cells, B-cell-depleted T cells, or PBMCs.

The ends were cut back, 0 bases at V and 4 bases at J, with 14 bases in the middle. CDR3 length: 16 amino acids. Germline loops: CDR1 LGHDT, CDR2 YNNKEL (reference sequence). Per the authors' pipeline: Amplification from reference gene primers served as the basis for estimated nucleated cell counts. Method: immunoSEQ multiplex PCR; TCRdb's copy keeps in-frame clones and lacks some. V and J calls and clone size follow that table, whereas D and trimming were derived from the DNA. The sample shows fewer than 200,000 clones, about nine tenths of them seen only once. The sequence came from a man aged 45 to 65 with acute or convalescent COVID-19. This chain uses TRBV3-1 (or the pseudogene TRBV3-2) with TRBJ2-3; tentatively, D is TRBD1 (5 bases). Sequenced: peripheral blood. The CDR3 DNA sequence: TGTGCCAGCAGCCAAGATGGCGGCTCCAGGGCAGATACGCAGTATTTT. Residues: CASSQDGGSRADTQYF.